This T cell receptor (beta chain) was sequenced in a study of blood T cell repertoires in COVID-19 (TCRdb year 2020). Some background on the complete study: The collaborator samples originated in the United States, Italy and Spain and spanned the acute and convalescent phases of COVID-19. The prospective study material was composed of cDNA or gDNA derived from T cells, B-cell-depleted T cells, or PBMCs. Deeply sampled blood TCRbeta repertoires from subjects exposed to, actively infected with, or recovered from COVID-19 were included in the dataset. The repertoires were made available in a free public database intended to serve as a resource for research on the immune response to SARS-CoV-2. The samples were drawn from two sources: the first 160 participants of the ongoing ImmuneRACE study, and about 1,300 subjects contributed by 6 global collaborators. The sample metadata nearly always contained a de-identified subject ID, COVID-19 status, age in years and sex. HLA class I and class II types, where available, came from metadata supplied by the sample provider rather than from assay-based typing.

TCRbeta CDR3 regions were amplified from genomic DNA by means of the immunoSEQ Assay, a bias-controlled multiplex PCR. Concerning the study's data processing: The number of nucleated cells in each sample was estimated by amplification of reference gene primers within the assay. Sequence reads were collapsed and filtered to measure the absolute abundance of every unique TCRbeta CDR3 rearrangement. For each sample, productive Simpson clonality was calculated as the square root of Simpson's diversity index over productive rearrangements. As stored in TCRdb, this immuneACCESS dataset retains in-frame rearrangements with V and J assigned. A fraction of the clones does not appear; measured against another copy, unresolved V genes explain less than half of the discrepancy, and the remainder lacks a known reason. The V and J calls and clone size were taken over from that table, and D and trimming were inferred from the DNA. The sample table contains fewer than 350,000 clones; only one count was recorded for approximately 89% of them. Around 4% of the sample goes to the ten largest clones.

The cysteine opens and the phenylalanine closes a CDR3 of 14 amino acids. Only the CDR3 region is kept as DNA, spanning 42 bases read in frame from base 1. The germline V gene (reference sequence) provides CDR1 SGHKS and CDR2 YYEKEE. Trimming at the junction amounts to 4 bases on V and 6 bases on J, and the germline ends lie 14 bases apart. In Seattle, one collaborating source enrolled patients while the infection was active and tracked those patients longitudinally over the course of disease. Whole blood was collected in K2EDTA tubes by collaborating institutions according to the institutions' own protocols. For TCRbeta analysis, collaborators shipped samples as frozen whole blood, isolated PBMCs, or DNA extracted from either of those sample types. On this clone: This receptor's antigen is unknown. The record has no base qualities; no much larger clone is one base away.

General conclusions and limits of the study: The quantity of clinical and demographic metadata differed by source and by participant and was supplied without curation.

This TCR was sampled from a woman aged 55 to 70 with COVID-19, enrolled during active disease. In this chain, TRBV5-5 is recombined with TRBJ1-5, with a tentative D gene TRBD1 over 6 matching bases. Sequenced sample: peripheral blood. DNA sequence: TGTGCCAGCAGCAGGGAACAGGGAAGTCAGCCCCAGCATTTT. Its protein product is CASSREQGSQPQHF. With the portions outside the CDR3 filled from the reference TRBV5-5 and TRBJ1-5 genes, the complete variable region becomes DAGVTQSPTHLIKTRGQQVTLRCSPISGHKSVSWYQQVLGQGPQFIFQYYEKEERGRGNFPDRFSARQFPNYSSELNVNALLLGDSALYLCASSREQGSQPQHFGDGTRLSIL.